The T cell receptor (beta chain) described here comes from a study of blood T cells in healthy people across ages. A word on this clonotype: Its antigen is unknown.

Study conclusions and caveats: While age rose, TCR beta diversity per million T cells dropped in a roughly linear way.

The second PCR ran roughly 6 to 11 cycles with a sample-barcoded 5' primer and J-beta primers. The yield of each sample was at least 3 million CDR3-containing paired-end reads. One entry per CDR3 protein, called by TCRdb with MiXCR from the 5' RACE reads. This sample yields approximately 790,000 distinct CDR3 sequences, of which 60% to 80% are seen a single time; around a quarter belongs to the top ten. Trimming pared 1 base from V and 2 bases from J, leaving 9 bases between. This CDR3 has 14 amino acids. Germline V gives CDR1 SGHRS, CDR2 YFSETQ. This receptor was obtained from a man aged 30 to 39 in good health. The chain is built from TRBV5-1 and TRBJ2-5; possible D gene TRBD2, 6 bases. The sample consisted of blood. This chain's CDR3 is CASSLTGTQETQYF. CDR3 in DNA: TGCGCCAGCAGCTTGACTGGGACTCAAGAGACCCAGTACTTC. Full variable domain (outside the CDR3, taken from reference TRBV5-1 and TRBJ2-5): KAGVTQTPRYLIKTRGQQVTLSCSPISGHRSVSWYQQTPGQGLQFLFEYFSETQRNKGNFPGRFSGRQFSNSRSEMNVSTLELGDSALYLCASSLTGTQETQYFGPGTRLLVL.